This passage covers 3 T cell receptor beta chains from one sample sequenced in a study of T cell changes during pregnancy in multiple sclerosis. TCRdb's copy holds only in-frame clones and misses some; the assay was immunoSEQ multiplex PCR. Here the sample spans about 57,000 clones, about nine tenths being singletons. The starting material was peripheral blood, obtained in the first trimester of pregnancy. The source of these receptors is a female donor in good health, enrolled as a control in a pregnancy study.

The rearrangement joins TRBV2 to TRBJ2-3; 10 positions agree with TRBD2. The CDR3 sequence is 16 residues long. V shed 3 bases, J shed 2 bases, and the junction held 5 bases outside the gene matches. CDR1 SNHLY and CDR2 FYNNEI come from the germline V gene. The CDR3 loop reads CASSDPSGRVTDTQYF. CDR3 sequence (DNA): TGTGCCAGCAGTGACCCTAGCGGGAGAGTCACAGATACGCAGTATTTT. Filled out from reference TRBV2 and TRBJ2-3, the complete variable domain reads EPEVTQTPSHQVTQMGQEVILRCVPISNHLYFYWYRQILGQKVEFLVSFYNNEISEKSEIFDDQFSVERPDGSNFTLKIRSTKLEDSAMYFCASSDPSGRVTDTQYFGPGTRLTVL.

The chain carries TRBV7-9 and TRBJ1-5, with 9 bases lining up with TRBD1. This CDR3 comprises 15 residues. V was pared by 5 bases and J by 1 base, with 3 bases of the junction left unmatched. Germline V lookup: CDR1 SEHNR, CDR2 FQNEAQ (reference sequence). CDR3 protein: CASSKDRGSNQPQHF. DNA for the CDR3: TGTGCCAGCAGCAAGGACAGGGGCAGCAATCAGCCCCAGCATTTT.

The chain recombines TRBV27 with TRBJ2-1; TRBD2 might be the D (5 bases). Deletions cut 3 bases from V and 0 bases from J, with 12 bases between. The CDR3 extends over 16 amino acids. In germline, CDR1 is MNHEY, CDR2 SMNVEV (reference sequence). The CDR3 bases are TGTGCCAGCAGTTTTCCTCCGGGGAGCTCCTACAATGAGCAGTTCTTC. Protein sequence: CASSFPPGSSYNEQFF.